The T cell receptor (beta chain) under discussion was sequenced for a study of a mutant IDH1 vaccine in newly diagnosed glioma. Profiling relied on immunoSEQ multiplex PCR, and the TCRdb table lists in-frame clones only, not all of them. Here the sample spans around 100,000 clones, more than 65% being singletons. The time point: baseline, week 1 (first vaccination visit). Treatment indicated: pre-vaccination baseline after standard-of-care therapy. Trimming removed 1 base from V and 3 bases from J, with 16 bases in between. In germline, CDR1 is SGHRS, CDR2 YFSETQ. The CDR3 length is 16 residues. This TCR was sampled from a man aged 35 to 55 with glioma. Some clones in this sample may be carry-over from other donors' samples. The J gene is TRBJ1-1, the V gene TRBV5-1, with TRBD1 as a possible D gene (6 bases). The sample here was PBMCs, taken from a glioma patient treated with radiotherapy, temozolomide or both. The chain's CDR3 is CASSLRPGAGDTEAFF. In DNA, the CDR3 is TGCGCCAGCAGCTTGAGACCCGGGGCAGGGGACACTGAAGCTTTCTTT.